Below are 25 T cell receptor beta chains sequenced from a single sample in a study of blood T cell repertoires in COVID-19. The repertoire was sequenced with immunoSEQ multiplex PCR; TCRdb's copy has only in-frame clones and lacks some. The sample shows roughly 50,000 clones, approximately 90% of them seen only once. Sequencing was carried out using peripheral blood. These receptors were obtained from an elderly man with acute or convalescent COVID-19.

A single count supports this clone. This chain connects TRBV10-3 to TRBJ1-1; 8 nucleotides agree with TRBD1. CDR3 length equals 14 residues. Germline loops: CDR1 ENHRY, CDR2 SYGVKD. With V trimmed by 6 bases and J by 1 base, 4 bases remained unmatched. CDR3 amino acids: CAIRDRARNTEAFF. The CDR3, as DNA: TGTGCCATCAGGGACAGGGCACGGAACACTGAAGCTTTCTTT.

Regarding this clone: Germline is not matched at one junction end, which may reflect a read error. The J gene is TRBJ2-7, the V gene TRBV27, with 10 bases fitting TRBD1. CDR3 length: 14 amino acids. Germline-derived CDR1 and CDR2 are MNHEY and SMNVEV (reference sequence). The CDR3 DNA is TGTGCCAGCAGTCGCGACAGGGGGCCCTACGCGCAGTACTTC. Protein: CASSRDRGPYAQYF.

The genes are TRBV18 and TRBJ2-3, with 13 bases matching TRBD2. Trimming took 2 bases from V and 0 from J; bases not matched to a gene: 11. The CDR3 totals 20 residues. Germline-derived CDR1 and CDR2 are KGHSH and LQKENI. CDR3 region: CASSPIRLAGGQTSTDTQYF. The CDR3 nucleotides read TGTGCCAGCTCACCAATCCGACTAGCGGGGGGACAAACTAGCACAGATACGCAGTATTTT.

The gene calls are TRBV7-2 and TRBJ1-5; a possible D gene is TRBD1 (5 bases). There are 14 residues in the CDR3. CDR1 is SGHTA and CDR2 is FQGNSA in the germline V gene. Trimming cost V 5 bases and J 5 bases, with 13 bases left between them. The CDR3 reads CASSPRGVYQPQHF. For the CDR3, the DNA is TGTGCCAGCAGCCCTCGGGGGGTTTATCAGCCCCAGCATTTT.

The table lists this clone with a count of one. This sequence joins TRBV3-1 (or the pseudogene TRBV3-2) and TRBJ1-3; 9 bases line up with TRBD1. This CDR3 spans 16 amino acids. The trim removed 4 bases at V and 3 bases at J, leaving 7 bases unmatched. CDR1 and CDR2 from the germline V gene are LGHDT and YNNKEL (reference sequence). The CDR3 bases are TGTGCCAGCAGCCCACAGGGGGCTACGATTGGAAACACCATATATTTT. Protein product: CASSPQGATIGNTIYF.

The chain recombines TRBV28 with TRBJ2-5; 8 positions agree with TRBD2. From germline, CDR1 is MDHEN and CDR2 SYDVKM. CDR3 length: 14 amino acids. The ends lost 10 bases at V and 0 bases at J; junction bases unmatched: 7. In DNA, the CDR3 is TGTGCCACCCAGGGCGGGGGGAACCAAGAGACCCAGTACTTC. It translates to CATQGGGNQETQYF.

CDR3 residues: CASGQSNQPQHF. Written as DNA, the CDR3 is TGTGCCAGCGGACAGAGCAATCAGCCCCAGCATTTT. This chain joins TRBV2 and TRBJ1-5, with D tentatively TRBD1 (6 bases). V lost 8 bases, J lost 1 base, and 6 bases lay in between. The CDR3 is made up of 12 amino acids. Germline CDR1 and CDR2: SNHLY and FYNNEI.

The V call is TRBV5-4, the J call TRBJ1-2; unclear D gene. The CDR3 has 14 amino acids. CDR1 and CDR2 (germline): SGHNT, YYREEE (reference sequence). V was clipped by 0 bases and J by 7 bases, with 13 bases between them. DNA for the CDR3: TGTGCCAGCAGCTTGGCCAAAAGGGAGGCTGGCTACACCTTC. Encoded protein: CASSLAKREAGYTF.

This clone was picked up one time. The chain links TRBV30 to TRBJ1-5, with a possible D match to TRBD1 (5 bases). Germline V gene data show CDR1 as GTSNPN and CDR2 as SVGIG (reference sequence). The CDR3 runs to 15 residues. The V end was cut by 3 bases, the J end by 0 bases, with 12 bases between. CDR3 residues: CAWSGRQYSNQPQHF. For the CDR3, the DNA is TGTGCCTGGAGCGGGCGACAGTATAGCAATCAGCCCCAGCATTTT.

The chain is built from TRBV5-4 and TRBJ1-2, with TRBD1 matching 7 bases. Trimming took 0 bases from V and 4 from J; bases not matched to a gene: 3. CDR3 size: 14 residues. Germline loops: CDR1 SGHNT, CDR2 YYREEE (reference sequence). The CDR3: CASSLENRGYGYTF. The CDR3 bases are TGTGCCAGCAGCTTGGAAAACAGGGGCTATGGCTACACCTTC.

The V and J genes are TRBV6-5 and TRBJ1-6, with a possible D match to TRBD1 (6 bases). Germline CDR1 is MNHEY and CDR2 is SVGAGI. This CDR3 spans 14 amino acids. V was shortened by 8 bases and J by 7 bases, with 15 bases between the two germline ends. CDR3 loop: CASGYTGLNSPLHF. As DNA, the CDR3 is TGTGCCAGCGGATACACAGGGTTGAATTCACCCCTCCACTTT.

The V call is TRBV30, the J call TRBJ1-6, with D uncertain. CDR1 and CDR2 from the germline V gene are GTSNPN and SVGIG (reference sequence). This CDR3 spans 13 amino acids. Trimming took 8 bases from V and 8 from J, leaving 16 bases between them. CDR3 coding DNA: TGTGCCGCCGCCGGAGGAAGGGATTCACCCCTCCACTTT. This translates into CAAAGGRDSPLHF.

This chain connects TRBV7-2 to TRBJ2-1; TRBD1 matches 7 bases. Germline CDR1 reads SGHTA; CDR2 reads FQGNSA. There are 13 residues in the CDR3. The trim removed 6 bases at V and 9 bases at J, leaving 8 bases unmatched. In DNA, the CDR3 is TGTGCCAGCAGTAGACAGGGAACCGGTGAGCAGTTCTTC. Its translation: CASSRQGTGEQFF.

The gene calls are TRBV5-4 and TRBJ2-2; 7 bases are shared with TRBD1. Germline CDR1 reads SGHNT; CDR2 reads YYREEE (reference sequence). The CDR3 totals 14 residues. V was pared by 0 bases and J by 8 bases, with 4 bases of the junction left unmatched. This CDR3 is CASSLGQGSGELFF. In nucleotides, the CDR3 is TGTGCCAGCAGCTTGGGACAGGGTTCAGGGGAGCTGTTTTTT.

The chain couples TRBV19 to TRBJ2-2, with 9 bases identical to TRBD1. This CDR3 has 14 residues. V lost 7 bases and J lost 5; bases outside the gene matches: 5. The germline V gene encodes CDR1 LNHDA and CDR2 SQIVND (reference sequence). CDR3 in DNA: TGTGCCAGTAATGGGGACAGGGTTACCGGGGAGCTGTTTTTT. This translates into CASNGDRVTGELFF.

The J gene is TRBJ2-1, the V gene TRBV11-3; 9 nucleotides match TRBD1. CDR1 is SGHNT and CDR2 is YENEEA in the germline V gene. The CDR3 spans 15 residues. V shed 5 bases, J shed 7 bases, and the junction held 9 bases outside the gene matches. The CDR3 loop reads CASSPGTGTYNEQFF. CDR3 sequence (DNA): TGTGCCAGCAGCCCCGGGACAGGGACGTATAATGAGCAGTTCTTC.

Here the CDR3 DNA reads TGTGCCAGCAGCCCCTTAACGGGGGGGGACTATGGCTACACCTTC. This gives the protein CASSPLTGGDYGYTF. The J gene is TRBJ1-2, the V gene TRBV3-1 (or the pseudogene TRBV3-2), with D possibly TRBD1 on 5 matching bases. The V and J ends lost 4 bases and 3 bases respectively, with 15 bases between them. There are 15 residues in the CDR3. Germline CDR1 and CDR2: LGHDT and YNNKEL (reference sequence).

V and J are TRBV20-1 and TRBJ1-5; 8 nucleotides match TRBD1. The V segment lost 3 bases and the J segment 7 bases; nucleotides outside the gene matches: 5. CDR1 DFQATT and CDR2 SNEGSKA come from the germline V gene (reference sequence). The CDR3 extends over 13 amino acids. In DNA form, the CDR3 reads TGCAGTGCTAGTTCACAGGGGGTCCAGCCCCAGCATTTT. It yields the protein CSASSQGVQPQHF.

This clone was seen more than once but under ten times. This chain uses TRBV7-7 with TRBJ2-2; TRBD2 aligns across 9 bases. The germline V gene encodes CDR1 SSHAT and CDR2 FNYEAQ (reference sequence). There are 15 residues in the CDR3. With V trimmed by 4 bases and J by 12 bases, 12 bases remained unmatched. The CDR3, as DNA: TGTGCCAGCAGCTCAACGAGGAGCGGGGGGTCCCAGCTGTTTTTT. Its protein is CASSSTRSGGSQLFF.

The chain is built from TRBV6-5 and TRBJ1-2; TRBD1 matches at 7 bases. Germline V gives CDR1 MNHEY, CDR2 SVGAGI. Germline trimming cut 6 bases from V and 6 bases from J; bases unmatched to any gene: 10. The CDR3 totals 14 residues. CDR3 coding DNA: TGTGCCAGCAGAGCTAGGGGGCTTGTAGATGGCTACACCTTC. This gives the protein CASRARGLVDGYTF.

This chain uses TRBV12-3 or TRBV12-4 with TRBJ1-5, with 8 bases identical to TRBD1. CDR3 size: 13 residues. V gave up 7 bases and J gave up 7 bases; unmatched junction bases: 6. Here the CDR3 DNA reads TGTGCCAGCACCGGACAGGGTAGGCAGCCCCAGCATTTT. Translation: CASTGQGRQPQHF.

This clone came up once. The CDR3 nucleotides read TGCGCCAGCAGCCTATCCTCAACCCCCGGAAACACCATATATTTT. It yields the protein CASSLSSTPGNTIYF. The rearrangement uses TRBV5-1 and TRBJ1-3; D uncertain. Trimming shortened V by 4 bases and J by 4 bases, and 15 bases separated the two germline ends. Germline CDR1 reads SGHRS; CDR2 reads YFSETQ. This CDR3 is 15 amino acids long.

The gene calls are TRBV28 and TRBJ2-7; 8 bases are a match to TRBD1. The J segment lost 6 bases and the V segment lost 9 bases, leaving 4 bases of the junction unmatched. CDR3 length equals 11 residues. From germline, CDR1 is MDHEN and CDR2 SYDVKM. The CDR3 here is CARRTGIEQYF. The DNA for the CDR3 is TGTGCCAGGAGGACAGGGATCGAGCAGTACTTC. The full variable domain, in which reference TRBV28 and TRBJ2-7 provide the parts outside the CDR3, is DVKVTQSSRYLVKRTGEKVFLECVQDMDHENMFWYRQDPGLGLRLIYFSYDVKMKEKGDIPEGYSVSREKKERFSLILESASTNQTSMYLCARRTGIEQYFGPGTRLTVT.

The gene calls are TRBV19 and TRBJ1-1; 7 nucleotides line up with TRBD1. V shed 6 bases and J 1 base; nucleotides not matched to a gene: 8. Germline values: CDR1 LNHDA, CDR2 SQIVND (reference sequence). CDR3 length equals 15 residues. This CDR3 is CASRTTGTANTEAFF. DNA for the CDR3: TGTGCCAGTAGAACCACCGGGACAGCGAACACTGAAGCTTTCTTT.

This sequence joins TRBV30 and TRBJ1-1; weak D call: TRBD1 (5 bases). Deletions cut 0 bases from V and 0 bases from J, with 11 bases between. This CDR3 contains 15 residues. Germline CDR1 is GTSNPN and CDR2 is SVGIG (reference sequence). The CDR3: CAWSVGRTLNTEAFF. Here the CDR3 DNA reads TGTGCCTGGAGTGTAGGACGGACATTGAACACTGAAGCTTTCTTT.